The 10 T cell receptor beta chains below all came from one sample that was sequenced in a study of blood T cell repertoires in COVID-19. The table came from immunoSEQ multiplex PCR; TCRdb's copy has only in-frame clones and leaves some out. The data hold roughly 100,000 clones, with about 90% observed a single time. What was sequenced was peripheral blood. These receptor sequences come from a man in his fifties or sixties with COVID-19, enrolled during active disease.

CDR3 DNA sequence: TGTGCCAGCACAGCGAGGGGGCCAAGGGACACTGAAGCTTTCTTT. Translation: CASTARGPRDTEAFF. The chain links TRBV5-5 to TRBJ1-1; TRBD1 agrees at 7 bases. CDR3 length: 15 amino acids. The junction had 11 bases not matched to a gene; V was cut back by 6 bases and J by 3 bases. The germline CDR1 and CDR2 sequences are SGHKS and YYEKEE (reference sequence).

This clone has only one observation. J is TRBJ1-1 and V is TRBV27, with D tentatively TRBD1 (5 bases). The CDR3 length is 13 residues. Trimming cost V 3 bases and J 6 bases, with 11 bases left between them. The germline CDR1 and CDR2 sequences are MNHEY and SMNVEV (reference sequence). CDR3 coding DNA: TGTGCCAGCAGTTTTTTAGGGGTATCTGAAGCTTTCTTT. Protein: CASSFLGVSEAFF.

The V call is TRBV23-1, the J call TRBJ1-5; weak D call: TRBD1 (6 bases). TRBV23-1 has ORF status, its function being uncertain. Deletions cut 0 bases from V and 0 bases from J, with 15 bases between. This CDR3 contains 18 residues. The chain's CDR3 is CASSQSVEDRNSNQPQHF. The CDR3 bases are TGCGCCAGCAGTCAATCAGTGGAGGACAGAAATAGCAATCAGCCCCAGCATTTT.

The chain employs TRBV25-1 and TRBJ2-3; weak D call: TRBD1 (6 bases). The CDR3 contains 13 residues. Germline assignment: CDR1 MGHDK and CDR2 SYGVNS. Trimming removed 4 bases from V and 4 bases from J, with 9 bases in between. The CDR3: CASSVTGADTQYF. In nucleotides, the CDR3 is TGTGCCAGCAGTGTGACAGGAGCAGATACGCAGTATTTT.

The CDR3 region is CAGGQGASSGNTIYF. CDR3 coding DNA: TGTGCCGGAGGACAGGGGGCGAGCTCTGGAAACACCATATATTTT. The chain employs TRBV6-5 and TRBJ1-3; 11 bases line up with TRBD1. Germline V lookup: CDR1 MNHEY, CDR2 SVGAGI. The CDR3 has 15 residues. The J segment lost 0 bases and the V segment lost 11 bases, leaving 6 bases of the junction unmatched.

The CDR3 bases are TGTGCCAGCAGCCCGGGACAGGGGCCTTTTCAGCCCCAGCATTTT. Translated: CASSPGQGPFQPQHF. The V call is TRBV6-2 or TRBV6-3, the J call TRBJ1-5, with TRBD1 matching 10 bases. V gave up 6 bases and J gave up 6 bases; unmatched junction bases: 8. Germline assignment: CDR1 MNHEY and CDR2 SVGEGT. There are 15 residues in the CDR3.

The chain couples TRBV7-2 to TRBJ1-6, with 7 bases matching TRBD1. Germline-derived CDR1 and CDR2 are SGHTA and FQGNSA. The J segment lost 17 bases and the V segment lost 5 bases, leaving 12 bases of the junction unmatched. CDR3 length equals 13 residues. This CDR3 reads CASSLRDSRSFHF. CDR3 sequence (DNA): TGTGCCAGCAGCCTCCGGGACAGTCGTTCTTTCCACTTT.

CDR3 protein: CASSLDRGRDGYTF. The CDR3 DNA reads TGTGCCAGCAGCTTGGACAGGGGGCGGGATGGCTACACCTTC. The V and J genes are TRBV7-8 and TRBJ1-2; 11 bases map to TRBD1. This CDR3 comprises 14 residues. The trim removed 3 bases at V and 6 bases at J, leaving 3 bases unmatched. Germline V gene data show CDR1 as SGHVS and CDR2 as FQNEAQ.

V and J are TRBV10-3 and TRBJ1-5; D is possibly TRBD1 (5 bases). This CDR3 spans 17 amino acids. CDR1 and CDR2 from the germline V gene are ENHRY and SYGVKD. The V end lost 9 bases, the J end lost 2 bases, and 23 bases lay between the germline ends. The DNA of the CDR3 is TGTGCCATAGGGGAGGCAGGCCCCTTAGTTGGCAATCAGCCCCAGCATTTT. Its protein product is CAIGEAGPLVGNQPQHF.

This rearrangement joins TRBV18 to TRBJ1-5; no clear D gene. The ends were cut back, 3 bases at V and 4 bases at J, with 7 bases in the middle. The V gene's germline CDR1 is KGHSH and CDR2 LQKENI. The CDR3 length is 13 residues. The CDR3 DNA is TGTGCCAGCTCACCCCCCGGGAATCAGCCCCAGCATTTT. This translates into CASSPPGNQPQHF.